Sequencing of this T cell receptor (beta chain) was carried out in a study of T-cell memory formation after mild COVID-19. Study-wide results and limits: Shrinking CD4+ clones were chiefly CM and EM; CD8+ ones were chiefly EMRA. Within pre-infection memory, some responding clones were found, suggesting cross-reactive memory joined.

Each CDR3 protein is one row after TCRdb ran MiXCR on the 5' RACE reads. The table records approximately 400,000 distinct CDR3 sequences, 24% of them present only once. This CDR3 region has 16 residues. CDR1 is SGDLS, CDR2 YYNGEE, per germline. V lost 4 bases, J lost 2 bases, and 8 bases stayed unmatched. Of note for this clonotype: The antigen is unknown.

The chain recombines TRBV9 with TRBJ2-1, with 8 bases aligning to TRBD2. Sequencing used PBMCs or a T cell subset sorted from them (not recorded which). This TCR was sampled from an adult woman who had mild COVID-19 (a few samples of this study predate the infection). Cell type and time point are not known. In nucleotides, the CDR3 is TGTGCCAGCAGCTCCGGGGGGGCGAGCCCCTACAATGAGCAGTTCTTC. This sequence encodes CASSSGGASPYNEQFF. Complete variable domain (other parts from reference TRBV9 and TRBJ2-1): DSGVTQTPKHLITATGQRVTLRCSPRSGDLSVYWYQQSLDQGLQFLIQYYNGEERAKGNILERFSAQQFPDLHSELNLSSLELGDSALYFCASSSGGASPYNEQFFGPGTRLTVL.